This T cell receptor beta chain was sequenced for a study of OX40 agonist ivuxolimab in advanced cancers. Study-level information: The drug used for patients, ivuxolimab, was an agonistic anti-OX40 (CD134) antibody. Findings and limits, study-wide: The mean number of expanded clones was higher in CD8+ T cells than in CD4+. In a subset of nonresponders, normalized T-cell clonal expansion was also low.

This table comes from immunoSEQ multiplex PCR, and its TCRdb copy is limited to in-frame clones, with some not included. The sample carries approximately 80,000 clones, approximately 86% recorded once. The CDR3 runs 15 residues. V was cut by 0 bases and J by 0 bases, with 10 bases left in between. The germline gives CDR1 SGHRS, CDR2 YFSETQ. As to this clone: The antigen is not known.

This sequence joins TRBV5-1 and TRBJ2-7; no clear D gene. The TCR originated in an adult with an advanced solid tumor such as melanoma, head and neck, liver or kidney cancer. Sequencing used CD4+ or CD8+ T cells sorted from blood, obtained in a trial of the OX40 agonist ivuxolimab. Here the CDR3 reads CASSLAGLSSYEQYF. The CDR3 bases are TGCGCCAGCAGCTTGGCCGGGTTGAGCTCCTACGAGCAGTACTTC. Based on the CDR3 plus reference TRBV5-1 and TRBJ2-7, the full variable domain is KAGVTQTPRYLIKTRGQQVTLSCSPISGHRSVSWYQQTPGQGLQFLFEYFSETQRNKGNFPGRFSGRQFSNSRSEMNVSTLELGDSALYLCASSLAGLSSYEQYFGPGTRLTVT.